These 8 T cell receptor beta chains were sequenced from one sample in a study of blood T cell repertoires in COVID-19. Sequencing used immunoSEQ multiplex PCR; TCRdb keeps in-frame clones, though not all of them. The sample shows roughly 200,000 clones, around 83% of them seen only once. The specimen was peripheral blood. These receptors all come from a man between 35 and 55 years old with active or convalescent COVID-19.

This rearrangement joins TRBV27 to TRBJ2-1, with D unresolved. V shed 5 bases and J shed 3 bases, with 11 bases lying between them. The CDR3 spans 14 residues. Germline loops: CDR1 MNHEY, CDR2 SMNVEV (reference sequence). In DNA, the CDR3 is TGTGCCAGCAGTCTAAACAGCCTCTACAATGAGCAGTTCTTC. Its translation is CASSLNSLYNEQFF.

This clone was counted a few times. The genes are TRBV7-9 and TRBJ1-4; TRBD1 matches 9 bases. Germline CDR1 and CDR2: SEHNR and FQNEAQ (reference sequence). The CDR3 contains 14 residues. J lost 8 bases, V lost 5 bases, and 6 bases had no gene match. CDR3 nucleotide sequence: TGTGCCAGCAGCCGGGACAGGGAAAGGGAAAAACTGTTTTTT. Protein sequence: CASSRDREREKLFF. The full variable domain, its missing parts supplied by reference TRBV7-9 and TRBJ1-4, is DTGVSQNPRHKITKRGQNVTFRCDPISEHNRLYWYRQTLGQGPEFLTYFQNEAQLEKSRLLSDRFSAERPKGSFSTLEIQRTEQGDSAMYLCASSRDREREKLFFGSGTQLSVL.

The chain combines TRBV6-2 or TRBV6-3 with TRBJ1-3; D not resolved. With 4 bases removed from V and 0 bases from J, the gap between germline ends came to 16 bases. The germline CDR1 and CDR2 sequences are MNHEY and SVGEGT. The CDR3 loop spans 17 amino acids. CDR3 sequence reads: CASSSTRSTHSGNTIYF. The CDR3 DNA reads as TGTGCCAGCAGTTCCACTCGTTCTACCCACTCTGGAAACACCATATATTTT.

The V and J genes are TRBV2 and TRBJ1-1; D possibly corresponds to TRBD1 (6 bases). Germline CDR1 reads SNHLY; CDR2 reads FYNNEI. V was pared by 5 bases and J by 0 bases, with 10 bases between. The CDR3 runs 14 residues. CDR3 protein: CASSRDIMNTEAFF. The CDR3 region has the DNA TGTGCCAGCAGTCGGGACATCATGAACACTGAAGCTTTCTTT.

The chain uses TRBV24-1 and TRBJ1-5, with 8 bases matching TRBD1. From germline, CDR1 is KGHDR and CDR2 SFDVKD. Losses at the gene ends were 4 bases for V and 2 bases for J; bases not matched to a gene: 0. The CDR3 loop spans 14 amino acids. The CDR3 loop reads CATSEQGGNQPQHF. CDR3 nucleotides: TGTGCCACCAGTGAACAGGGGGGCAATCAGCCCCAGCATTTT.

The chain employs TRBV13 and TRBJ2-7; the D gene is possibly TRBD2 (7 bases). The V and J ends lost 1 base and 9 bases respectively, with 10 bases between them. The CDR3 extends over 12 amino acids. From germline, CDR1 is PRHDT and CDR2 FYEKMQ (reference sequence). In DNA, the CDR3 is TGTGCCAGCAGCTTAGAAGGGGGGGGGCAGTACTTC. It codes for CASSLEGGGQYF.

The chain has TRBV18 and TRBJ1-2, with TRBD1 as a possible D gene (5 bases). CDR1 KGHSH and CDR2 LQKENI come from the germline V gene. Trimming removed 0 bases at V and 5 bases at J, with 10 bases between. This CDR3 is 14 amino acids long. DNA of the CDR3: TGTGCCAGCTCACCACCAGACAGAGGATATGGCTACACCTTC. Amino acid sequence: CASSPPDRGYGYTF. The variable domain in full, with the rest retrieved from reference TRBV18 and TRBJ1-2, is NAGVMQNPRHLVRRRGQEARLRCSPMKGHSHVYWYRQLPEEGLKFMVYLQKENIIDESGMPKERFSAEFPKEGPSILRIQQVVRGDSAAYFCASSPPDRGYGYTFGSGTRLTVV.

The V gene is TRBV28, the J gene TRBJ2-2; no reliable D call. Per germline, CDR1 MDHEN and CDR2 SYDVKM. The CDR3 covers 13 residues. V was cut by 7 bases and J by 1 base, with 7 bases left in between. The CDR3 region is CASNSGNTGELFF. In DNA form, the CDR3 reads TGTGCCAGCAACTCCGGGAACACCGGGGAGCTGTTTTTT. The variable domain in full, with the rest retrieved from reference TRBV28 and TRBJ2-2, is DVKVTQSSRYLVKRTGEKVFLECVQDMDHENMFWYRQDPGLGLRLIYFSYDVKMKEKGDIPEGYSVSREKKERFSLILESASTNQTSMYLCASNSGNTGELFFGEGSRLTVL.